This T cell receptor beta chain was captured by sequencing in a study of ipilimumab plus nivolumab after autologous stem cell transplantation. Overall study context: A median of roughly 8 nivolumab and a few ipilimumab doses were given.

Sequencing was performed with immunoSEQ multiplex PCR; in TCRdb, only in-frame clones are kept and a portion is missing. The data contain about 12,000 clones, around 73% of them seen just once; the ten biggest clones take up approximately 15%. Ipilimumab, 1 mg/kg, started 14 to 28 days after autologous transplant. Dosing: nivolumab 3 mg/kg IV, weeks 1, 4, 7, 10, then every two weeks to week 26. CDR1 MNHEY and CDR2 SVGAGI come from the germline V gene. There are 16 residues in the CDR3. After removal of 4 bases from V and 0 bases from J, the junction contained 4 bases not matched to a gene. The chain joins TRBV6-5 to TRBJ1-3, with 9 bases identical to TRBD1. The sequencing here drew on PBMCs, taken in a trial of ipilimumab plus nivolumab as post-transplant consolidation. This sequence was found in a male donor with diffuse large B-cell lymphoma. CDR3 sequence: CASSLQGAPSGNTIYF. DNA for the CDR3: TGTGCCAGCAGTTTACAGGGGGCTCCCTCTGGAAACACCATATATTTT.